The TCR beta chain described here comes from a study of blood T cells in healthy people across ages. Primers used in a second PCR of roughly 7 to 12 cycles were a sample-barcoded 5' primer and a J-beta primer mix. TCRdb reprocessed the 5' RACE reads with MiXCR, giving one entry per CDR3 protein. The table records more than 1,400,000 distinct CDR3 sequences, 42% of them present only once. This CDR3 spans 16 amino acids. Germline CDR1 reads MNHNY; CDR2 reads SVGAGI (reference sequence). Deletions cut 6 bases from V and 3 bases from J, with 17 bases between. The sequencing input was blood. This TCR was sampled from a woman between 18 and 29 years old in good health. This chain joins TRBV6-6 and TRBJ1-4; D remains ambiguous. CDR3 protein: CASRPSLPSANEKLFF. The CDR3 DNA sequence: TGTGCCAGCAGACCTAGTCTTCCATCGGCTAATGAAAAACTGTTTTTT.